The 32 T cell receptor beta chains given below trace back to one sample, sequenced in a study of graft-versus-host responses after intestinal transplantation. Sequenced by immunoSEQ multiplex PCR; TCRdb stores in-frame clones only, minus some. The data hold 20,000 to 25,000 clones, with around 94% observed a single time. Sequenced here: PBMCs, sampled 156 days after intestinal transplant. All receptors derive from a human patient who received an intestinal transplant, so some T cells may come from the graft donor.

The CDR3 DNA is TGTGCCAGCAGCAAAGTGGGCCGAGACAGGGCCTACGAGCAGTACTTC. This codes for CASSKVGRDRAYEQYF. The chain joins TRBV21-1 to TRBJ2-7; TRBD1, the table's D call, was not compared with the DNA. TRBV21-1 is marked as a pseudogene. This CDR3 contains 16 residues.

The chain couples TRBV4-1 to TRBJ1-2; no firm D call. Trimming cost V 1 base and J 3 bases, with 12 bases left between them. The germline CDR1 and CDR2 sequences are MGHRA and YSYEKL. CDR3 length: 15 amino acids. In DNA form, the CDR3 reads TGCGCCAGCAGCCAAGTACCTCGGCAGGACTATGGCTACACCTTC. As protein: CASSQVPRQDYGYTF.

The V and J genes are TRBV27 and TRBJ2-7; D remains ambiguous. The V gene lost 0 bases and the J gene lost 1 base, with 7 bases spanning the gap. Germline CDR1 is MNHEY and CDR2 is SMNVEV (reference sequence). The CDR3 has 14 amino acids. The CDR3 DNA sequence: TGTGCCAGCAGTTTATCAAGTGGGTCCTACGAGCAGTACTTC. Residues: CASSLSSGSYEQYF.

CDR3 sequence: CASHELAGGEQFF. The CDR3 nucleotides read TGTGCCAGCCACGAGCTAGCGGGCGGCGAGCAGTTCTTC. The chain has TRBV6-5 and TRBJ2-1; TRBD2 matches 8 bases. The CDR3 covers 13 residues. Trimming removed 8 bases from V and 10 bases from J; junction bases left unmatched: 10. Germline CDR1 and CDR2: MNHEY and SVGAGI.

The V call is TRBV15, the J call TRBJ2-5; weak D call: TRBD1 (5 bases). The V gene lost 4 bases and the J gene lost 6 bases, with 15 bases spanning the gap. CDR3 length: 14 amino acids. Per germline, CDR1 LNHNV and CDR2 YYDKDF (reference sequence). The CDR3: CATSIGQGLKTQYF. Here the CDR3 DNA reads TGTGCCACCAGCATAGGGCAGGGTCTTAAGACCCAGTACTTC. Together with reference TRBV15 and TRBJ2-5, the CDR3 gives the full variable domain: DAMVIQNPRYQVTQFGKPVTLSCSQTLNHNVMYWYQQKSSQAPKLLFHYYDKDFNNEADTPDNFQSRRPNTSFCFLDIRSPGLGDTAMYLCATSIGQGLKTQYFGPGTRLLVL.

CDR3 sequence: CATSREQSSYNEQFF. As DNA, the CDR3 is TGTGCCACCAGCAGAGAACAGAGCTCCTACAATGAGCAGTTCTTC. The chain has TRBV15 and TRBJ2-1; D remains ambiguous. The CDR3 is 15 amino acids. Per germline, CDR1 LNHNV and CDR2 YYDKDF (reference sequence). V was clipped by 0 bases and J by 0 bases, with 6 bases between them. The full variable domain, completed using reference TRBV15 and TRBJ2-1, is DAMVIQNPRYQVTQFGKPVTLSCSQTLNHNVMYWYQQKSSQAPKLLFHYYDKDFNNEADTPDNFQSRRPNTSFCFLDIRSPGLGDTAMYLCATSREQSSYNEQFFGPGTRLTVL.

The J gene is TRBJ2-7, the V gene TRBV7-3, with TRBD1 matching over 8 bases. This CDR3 has 13 residues. The germline V gene encodes CDR1 SGHTA and CDR2 FQGTGA. The V segment lost 5 bases and the J segment 3 bases; nucleotides outside the gene matches: 3. This chain's CDR3 is CASSKQGDYEQYF. CDR3 DNA sequence: TGTGCCAGCAGCAAACAGGGGGACTACGAGCAGTACTTC.

V usage is TRBV6-5 and J usage is TRBJ2-5; no firm D call. Trimming removed 6 bases at V and 4 bases at J, with 15 bases between. Germline lookup yields CDR1 MNHEY and CDR2 SVGAGI. This CDR3 is built from 14 residues. CDR3 sequence: CASSETQPGETQYF. The DNA of the CDR3 is TGTGCCAGCAGCGAGACACAGCCGGGAGAGACCCAGTACTTC.

The chain couples TRBV6-5 to TRBJ2-5; D gene unclear. The CDR3 is 16 residues long. CDR1 and CDR2 from the germline V gene are MNHEY and SVGAGI. V was cut by 2 bases and J by 1 base, with 14 bases left in between. The CDR3 DNA follows: TGTGCCAGCAGTTACAAATTTAGAAAGGGCCAAGAGACCCAGTACTTC. Translated: CASSYKFRKGQETQYF.

The chain uses TRBV14 and TRBJ2-3; D may be TRBD1 (7 bases). Trimming stripped 1 base from V and 2 bases from J, with 13 bases between. CDR1 SGHDN and CDR2 FVKESK come from the germline V gene. The CDR3 has 16 residues. The CDR3 DNA sequence: TGTGCCAGCAGCCAAGGGTCAGGGGGGTACACAGATACGCAGTATTTT. Translating it yields CASSQGSGGYTDTQYF.

This rearrangement joins TRBV6-5 to TRBJ1-5; the D is unclear. V was clipped by 6 bases and J by 6 bases, with 12 bases between them. Per the germline V gene, CDR1 is MNHEY and CDR2 is SVGAGI. The CDR3 is 13 amino acids. As DNA, the CDR3 is TGTGCCAGCAGGCCTGCTTCAAGTCAGCCCCAGCATTTT. This sequence encodes CASRPASSQPQHF.

The chain is built from TRBV4-1 and TRBJ1-1; TRBD1 matches at 8 bases. The V and J ends lost 0 bases and 1 base, in that order; junction bases with no gene match: 10. CDR3 length: 18 residues. Germline assignment: CDR1 MGHRA and CDR2 YSYEKL. The CDR3 loop reads CASSQDRGLGSTNTEAFF. The CDR3 region has the DNA TGCGCCAGCAGCCAAGACAGGGGGCTGGGGTCGACGAACACTGAAGCTTTCTTT.

This clone has just one count. The J gene is TRBJ2-1, the V gene TRBV4-3; the match to TRBD1 covers 8 bases. CDR1 and CDR2 (germline): LGHNA, YSLEER. Losses at the gene ends were 4 bases for V and 8 bases for J; bases not matched to a gene: 13. The length of the CDR3 is 16 residues. CDR3 protein: CASSPTRGPIADEQFF. DNA of the CDR3: TGCGCCAGCAGCCCAACCAGGGGGCCGATAGCGGATGAGCAGTTCTTC.

The chain joins TRBV6-9 to TRBJ1-1; TRBD1 might be the D (6 bases). The ends were cut back, 5 bases at V and 8 bases at J, with 21 bases in the middle. CDR3 length: 15 amino acids. Per germline, CDR1 MNHGY and CDR2 SVAAGI. CDR3 nucleotides: TGTGCCAGCAGTGAACTTGTCCGGGACAACCTAGAAGCTTTCTTT. Translated: CASSELVRDNLEAFF.

About this clone itself: The junction differs from germline at one of its ends, possibly a read error. This sequence joins TRBV7-9 and TRBJ1-5, with a tentative D call TRBD1 (5 bases). Germline V gene lookup returns CDR1 SEHNR and CDR2 FQNEAQ (reference sequence). The CDR3 has 15 amino acids. In DNA form, the CDR3 reads TGTGCCAGCACCGAATCTGGGGCCAGTAATCGGCCCCAGCATTTT. Translating gives CASTESGASNRPQHF.

This clone was seen a few times. The genes are TRBV9 and TRBJ2-7, with 8 bases lining up with TRBD2. This CDR3 is 15 amino acids long. V shed 3 bases, J shed 3 bases, and the junction held 8 bases outside the gene matches. Germline lookup yields CDR1 SGDLS and CDR2 YYNGEE. The CDR3 region has the DNA TGTGCCAGCAGCGCCGGAGTAGCGGGGTTCTACGAGCAGTACTTC. Its protein product is CASSAGVAGFYEQYF.

The chain combines TRBV6-5 with TRBJ1-1; D is unclear. V lost 5 bases and J lost 1, with 11 bases in between. Germline V gene lookup returns CDR1 MNHEY and CDR2 SVGAGI. The CDR3 runs to 14 residues. For the CDR3, the DNA is TGTGCCAGCAGTCCAGGTCAGTGGAACACTGAAGCTTTCTTT. Its translation is CASSPGQWNTEAFF.

The chain employs TRBV5-6 and TRBJ2-7; D unclear. The CDR3 is made up of 12 amino acids. V dropped 1 base and J dropped 5 bases, with 7 bases sitting between them. Germline V lookup: CDR1 SGHDT, CDR2 YYEEEE. CDR3 sequence: CASSLIGHEQYF. The CDR3 DNA reads TGTGCCAGCAGCTTGATCGGTCACGAGCAGTACTTC.

The chain couples TRBV5-5 to TRBJ2-7; weak D call: TRBD1 (6 bases). Germline V gene sequence: CDR1 SGHKS, CDR2 YYEKEE (reference sequence). V lost 4 bases and J 1 base, leaving 12 bases between the germline ends. The CDR3 runs 14 residues. The CDR3: CASSLGHTSYEQYF. The CDR3 DNA reads TGTGCCAGCAGCCTGGGACATACGTCCTACGAGCAGTACTTC.

CDR3 sequence reads: CASRASIATRVDEQYF. DNA for the CDR3: TGTGCCAGCAGAGCGAGTATAGCTACACGTGTAGACGAGCAGTACTTC. V usage is TRBV21-1 and J usage is TRBJ2-5; the table calls TRBD2, which could not be checked here. Gene TRBJ2-7 matches the end of the DNA better, so the J call may be wrong. TRBV21-1 is flagged as a pseudogene. This CDR3 has 16 amino acids.

This rearrangement joins TRBV9 to TRBJ1-3; no firm D call. This CDR3 has 15 amino acids. Deletions cut 0 bases from V and 0 bases from J, with 7 bases between. Germline-derived CDR1 and CDR2 are SGDLS and YYNGEE. CDR3 DNA: TGTGCCAGCAGCGTAGACACGAGCTCTGGAAACACCATATATTTT. Residues: CASSVDTSSGNTIYF.

The chain is built from TRBV27 and TRBJ1-4; 10 nucleotides align to TRBD1. With 4 bases clipped from V and 6 bases from J, the junction kept 8 bases outside the gene matches. Looked up from germline, CDR1 is MNHEY and CDR2 is SMNVEV (reference sequence). The CDR3 runs 16 residues. The CDR3 sequence: CASSSYPGTGDEKLFF. In nucleotides, the CDR3 is TGTGCCAGCAGTTCTTACCCCGGGACAGGGGATGAAAAACTGTTTTTT.

The chain uses TRBV7-2 and TRBJ2-7; no firm D call. There are 13 residues in the CDR3. The germline CDR1 and CDR2 sequences are SGHTA and FQGNSA. Trimming took off 2 bases at V and 5 bases at J, with 10 bases between the two ends. The DNA of the CDR3 is TGTGCCAGCAGCTTACCCGCGGTGGACGAGCAGTACTTC. Amino acid sequence: CASSLPAVDEQYF.

This sequence joins TRBV5-6 and TRBJ1-5; 9 nucleotides line up with TRBD1. Germline CDR1 and CDR2: SGHDT and YYEEEE. Trimming removed 3 bases from V and 4 bases from J; junction bases left unmatched: 5. The CDR3 runs to 15 residues. CDR3 region: CASSWGQGLNQPQHF. CDR3 in DNA: TGTGCCAGCAGCTGGGGACAGGGTTTGAATCAGCCCCAGCATTTT.

V gene TRBV6-1 combines with J gene TRBJ2-3, with TRBD2 identical over 9 bases. Germline assignment: CDR1 MNHNS and CDR2 SASEGT. The ends lost 2 bases at V and 0 bases at J; junction bases unmatched: 6. The CDR3 runs 17 residues. CDR3 in DNA: TGTGCCAGCAGTGAACCCGGACTAGCGATAAGCACAGATACGCAGTATTTT. It codes for CASSEPGLAISTDTQYF.

CDR3 bases: TGTGCCAGCAGTTATGGGTTGGGCGAGCAGTACTTC. Translated, it gives CASSYGLGEQYF. The chain has TRBV6-5 and TRBJ2-7; D gene unclear. The ends were cut back, 3 bases at V and 6 bases at J, with 9 bases in the middle. The germline CDR1 and CDR2 sequences are MNHEY and SVGAGI. The CDR3 sequence is 12 residues long.

This sequence joins TRBV28 and TRBJ2-3; weak D call: TRBD1 (6 bases). Deletions cut 7 bases from V and 3 bases from J, with 11 bases between. This CDR3 is 13 amino acids long. Germline lookup yields CDR1 MDHEN and CDR2 SYDVKM. The CDR3 nucleotides read TGTGCCAGCAAACAAGGGGGAACAGATACGCAGTATTTT. Protein sequence: CASKQGGTDTQYF.

The CDR3 DNA reads TGCGCCAGCAGCTTAGGGACAGGGACCTCCTACGAGCAGTACTTC. It yields the protein CASSLGTGTSYEQYF. The V gene is TRBV5-1, the J gene TRBJ2-7; 9 bases agree with TRBD1. Germline CDR1 and CDR2: SGHRS and YFSETQ. The length of the CDR3 is 15 residues. With V trimmed by 2 bases and J by 0 bases, 3 bases remained unmatched.

The chain carries TRBV5-6 and TRBJ2-7, with D possibly TRBD2 on 5 matching bases. Germline CDR1 SGHDT, CDR2 YYEEEE. The V and J ends lost 0 bases and 3 bases respectively, with 16 bases between them. This CDR3 spans 16 amino acids. The CDR3 loop reads CASSLVLRRTFYEQYF. The CDR3 DNA sequence: TGTGCCAGCAGCTTGGTTCTCCGGCGGACTTTCTACGAGCAGTACTTC.

The sample holds one count of this clone. The rearrangement links TRBV6-1 to TRBJ2-3; 8 nucleotides agree with TRBD2. Trimming removed 7 bases from V and 2 bases from J; junction bases left unmatched: 5. Per the germline V gene, CDR1 is MNHNS and CDR2 is SASEGT. The CDR3 contains 14 residues. The CDR3 loop is CASKPGGHTDTQYF. The CDR3 DNA is TGTGCCAGCAAACCGGGGGGGCACACAGATACGCAGTATTTT.

The V and J genes are TRBV7-6 and TRBJ1-1; maybe TRBD1 (5 bases). Germline-derived CDR1 and CDR2 are SGHVS and FNYEAQ. The CDR3 contains 15 residues. Trimming shortened V by 0 bases and J by 2 bases, and 10 bases separated the two germline ends. CDR3 sequence: CASSLAAGINTEAFF. CDR3 DNA sequence: TGTGCCAGCAGCTTAGCGGCAGGGATTAACACTGAAGCTTTCTTT.

The V call is TRBV6-6, the J call TRBJ2-1; perhaps TRBD1 as D (7 bases). CDR1 is MNHNY, CDR2 SVGAGI, per germline (reference sequence). This CDR3 is built from 12 residues. The V end was cut by 9 bases, the J end by 7 bases, with 13 bases between. CDR3 region: CASWAGGNEQFF. The CDR3 DNA sequence: TGTGCCAGTTGGGCAGGGGGGAATGAGCAGTTCTTC.